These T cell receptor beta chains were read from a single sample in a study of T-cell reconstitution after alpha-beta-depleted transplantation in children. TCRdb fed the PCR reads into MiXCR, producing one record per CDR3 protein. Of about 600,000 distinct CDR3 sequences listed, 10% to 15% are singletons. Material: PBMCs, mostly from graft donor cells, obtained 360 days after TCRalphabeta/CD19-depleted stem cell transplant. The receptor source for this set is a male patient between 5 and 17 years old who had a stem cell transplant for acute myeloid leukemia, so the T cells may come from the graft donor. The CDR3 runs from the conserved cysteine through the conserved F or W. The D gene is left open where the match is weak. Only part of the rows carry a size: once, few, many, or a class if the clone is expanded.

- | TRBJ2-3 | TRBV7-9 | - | CASSSPAAVTDTQYF | TGTGCCAGCAGCTCCCCGGCTGCAGTTACAGATACGCAGTATTTT
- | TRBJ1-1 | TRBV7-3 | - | CASSLMPGASTEAFF | TGTGCCAGCAGCTTAATGCCGGGGGCATCTACTGAAGCTTTCTTT
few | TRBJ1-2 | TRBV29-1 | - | CSVVYAANGYTF | TGCAGCGTTGTATATGCGGCGAATGGCTACACCTTC
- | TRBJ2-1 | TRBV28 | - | CASSRPQGPGSSYNEQFF | TGTGCCAGCAGTCGTCCGCAGGGGCCGGGGAGCTCCTACAATGAGCAGTTCTTC
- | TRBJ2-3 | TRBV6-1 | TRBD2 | CASKGSAGGHEGTDTQYF | TGTGCCAGCAAGGGGTCGGCGGGAGGGCATGAAGGCACAGATACGCAGTATTTT
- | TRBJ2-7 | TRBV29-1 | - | CSVSNSRTVQSYEQYF | TGCAGCGTTTCCAATTCTAGGACAGTCCAGTCCTACGAGCAGTACTTC
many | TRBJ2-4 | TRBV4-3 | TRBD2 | CASSQGLAVYIQYF | TGCGCCAGCAGCCAAGGACTAGCTGTGTACATTCAGTACTTC
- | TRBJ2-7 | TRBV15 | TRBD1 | CATSGRGQGKYEQYF | TGTGCCACCAGCGGACGGGGACAGGGAAAATACGAGCAGTACTTC
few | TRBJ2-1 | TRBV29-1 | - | CSVLPSGGRLHNEQFF | TGCAGCGTACTCCCCTCGGGTGGGAGGCTCCACAATGAGCAGTTCTTC
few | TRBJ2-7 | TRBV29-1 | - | CSVRGADYEQYF | TGCAGCGTCCGCGGAGCTGACTACGAGCAGTACTTC
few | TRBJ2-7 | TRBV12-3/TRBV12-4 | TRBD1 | CASSSRDRGTSMQYF | TGTGCCAGCAGTTCTCGGGACAGGGGAACCTCCATGCAGTACTTC
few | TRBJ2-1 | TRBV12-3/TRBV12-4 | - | CASSLARGQGQFF | TGTGCCAGCAGTTTAGCTCGGGGTCAGGGGCAGTTCTTC
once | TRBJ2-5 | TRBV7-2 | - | CASSLGIQWVPQETQYF | TGTGCCAGCAGCTTAGGGATACAGTGGGTCCCTCAAGAGACCCAGTACTTC
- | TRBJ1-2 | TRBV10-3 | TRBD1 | CAISEPWTGGRNYGYTF | TGTGCCATCAGTGAGCCATGGACAGGGGGCAGAAACTATGGCTACACCTTC
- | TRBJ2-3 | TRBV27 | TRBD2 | CASSLWGGRAFRDTQYF | TGTGCCAGCAGTTTATGGGGCGGGAGGGCCTTTAGAGATACGCAGTATTTT
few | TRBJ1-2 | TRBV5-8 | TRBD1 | CASSNRGPRDGYTF | TGTGCCAGCAGCAATAGGGGGCCTCGGGATGGCTACACCTTC
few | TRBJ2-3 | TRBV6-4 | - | CASSVEKGGTDTQYF | TGTGCCAGCAGTGTTGAAAAGGGCGGGACAGATACGCAGTATTTT
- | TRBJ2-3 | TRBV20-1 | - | CSVARTDTQYF | TGCAGTGTCGCGCGCACAGATACGCAGTATTTT
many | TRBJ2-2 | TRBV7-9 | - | CASSLADANTGELFF | TGTGCCAGCAGCTTGGCAGACGCGAACACCGGGGAGCTGTTTTTT
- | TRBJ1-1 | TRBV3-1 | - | CASSQRISEAFF | TGTGCCAGCAGCCAAAGGATTTCTGAAGCTTTCTTT
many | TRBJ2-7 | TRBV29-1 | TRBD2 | CSVSGRAYEQYF | TGCAGCGTGAGCGGGAGGGCCTACGAGCAGTACTTC
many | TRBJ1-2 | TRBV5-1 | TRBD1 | CASKGAVYGYTF | TGCGCCAGCAAGGGGGCAGTCTATGGCTACACCTTC
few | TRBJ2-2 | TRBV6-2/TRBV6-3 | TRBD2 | CASSLLRLATGELFF | TGTGCCAGCAGTCTACTAAGACTAGCTACCGGGGAGCTGTTTTTT
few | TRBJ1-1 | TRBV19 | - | CASKTDGGVTPAFF | TGTGCCAGCAAAACCGATGGGGGGGTGACACCAGCTTTCTTT
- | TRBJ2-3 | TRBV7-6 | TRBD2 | CASSSSTSGRASDTQYF | TGTGCCAGCAGCTCCTCGACTAGCGGGAGGGCATCAGATACGCAGTATTTT
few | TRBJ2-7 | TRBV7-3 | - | CASSLRVDSYEQYF | TGTGCCAGCAGCTTACGTGTAGACTCATACGAGCAGTACTTC
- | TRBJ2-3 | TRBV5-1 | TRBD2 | CASSSGLADITDTQYF | TGCGCCAGCAGCTCGGGACTAGCGGACATCACAGATACGCAGTATTTT
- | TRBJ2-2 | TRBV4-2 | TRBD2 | CASSHEGTSGSTGELFF | TGTGCCAGCAGCCATGAGGGGACTAGCGGTTCTACCGGGGAGCTGTTTTTT
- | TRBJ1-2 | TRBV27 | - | CASSPTGGNYGYTF | TGTGCCAGCAGTCCCACGGGGGGGAACTATGGCTACACCTTC
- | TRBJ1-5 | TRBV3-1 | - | CASSQGYQPQHF | TGTGCCAGCAGCCAAGGTTACCAGCCCCAGCATTTT
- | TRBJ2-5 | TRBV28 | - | CASSWQGRKETQYF | TGTGCCAGCAGTTGGCAGGGGAGAAAGGAGACCCAGTACTTC
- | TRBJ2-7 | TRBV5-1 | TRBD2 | CASSLGEYSGRYEQYF | TGCGCCAGCAGCTTGGGGGAGTATAGCGGGCGCTACGAGCAGTACTTC
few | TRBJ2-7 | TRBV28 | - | CASSPGYHYEQYF | TGTGCCAGCAGTCCTGGTTACCACTACGAGCAGTACTTC
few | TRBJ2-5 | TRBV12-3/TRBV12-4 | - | CASSLSVGAETQYF | TGTGCCAGCAGTTTAAGTGTTGGGGCGGAGACCCAGTACTTC
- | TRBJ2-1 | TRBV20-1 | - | CSARLANYNEQFF | TGCAGTGCTAGACTGGCCAACTACAATGAGCAGTTCTTC
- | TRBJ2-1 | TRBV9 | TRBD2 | CASSVSTPRGSGSEFDEQFF | TGTGCCAGCAGCGTCAGTACTCCTCGGGGGAGCGGGAGTGAGTTCGATGAGCAGTTCTTC
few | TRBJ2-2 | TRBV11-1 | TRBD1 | CASSPGRRDRVVVTGELFF | TGTGCCAGCAGCCCGGGCCGGAGGGACAGGGTAGTTGTCACCGGGGAGCTGTTTTTT
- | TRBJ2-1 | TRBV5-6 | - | CASSWALGPSYNEQFF | TGTGCCAGCAGTTGGGCTCTAGGACCCTCCTACAATGAGCAGTTCTTC
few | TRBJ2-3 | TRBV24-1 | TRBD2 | CATSESFLAGGEYTQYF | TGTGCCACCAGTGAATCCTTCCTAGCGGGAGGAGAATATACGCAGTATTTT
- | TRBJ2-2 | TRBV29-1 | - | CSVVVGNTGELFF | TGCAGCGTTGTCGTAGGAAACACCGGGGAGCTGTTTTTT
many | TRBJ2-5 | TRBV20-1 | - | CSARALQLGQETQYF | TGCAGTGCTAGAGCCTTACAGCTAGGACAAGAGACCCAGTACTTC
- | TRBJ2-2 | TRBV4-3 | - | CASSRGNRVKNGELFF | TGCGCCAGCAGCCGTGGTAACAGGGTTAAAAACGGGGAGCTGTTTTTT
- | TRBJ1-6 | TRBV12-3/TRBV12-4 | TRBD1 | CASSHTGTGNSPLHF | TGTGCCAGCAGTCACACCGGGACAGGGAATTCACCCCTCCACTTT
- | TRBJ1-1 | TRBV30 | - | CAWNSRGKATEAFF | TGTGCCTGGAATAGCAGGGGAAAAGCCACTGAAGCTTTCTTT
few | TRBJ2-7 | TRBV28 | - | CASSFSGLRYEQYF | TGTGCCAGCAGTTTTTCAGGGCTGAGGTACGAGCAGTACTTC